These 2 T cell receptor beta chains were all obtained from the same sample, sequenced in a study of neurological immune-mediated disorders. From the 5' RACE reads, TCRdb called clonotypes with MiXCR, one entry per CDR3 protein. The sample lists tens of thousands of distinct CDR3 sequences; just over 2.5% were seen once. Sequencing was performed on PBMCs. These receptors were obtained from a woman aged 25 to 39 with multiple sclerosis.

This clonotype was counted at least ten times. Here the CDR3 reads CASSQVAGANYEQYF. CDR3 in DNA: TGTGCCAGCAGCCAGGTAGCGGGGGCAAACTACGAGCAGTACTTC. The chain combines TRBV7-2 with TRBJ2-7; 9 positions match TRBD2. The J segment lost 3 bases and the V segment lost 5 bases, leaving 8 bases of the junction unmatched. Looked up from germline, CDR1 is SGHTA and CDR2 is FQGNSA. The CDR3 totals 15 residues.

This clonotype has at least ten counts. V gene TRBV18 combines with J gene TRBJ2-2; 8 positions match TRBD1. The germline gives CDR1 KGHSH, CDR2 LQKENI. The J segment lost 1 base and the V segment lost 4 bases, leaving 5 bases of the junction unmatched. The CDR3 runs 16 residues. CDR3 bases: TGTGCCAGCTCACTCACCGGGACAGGGAACACCGGGGAGCTGTTTTTT. Protein product: CASSLTGTGNTGELFF.